A single sample gave rise to the 32 T cell receptor beta chains below, sequenced in a study of cytotoxic CD8 clonotypes in ibrutinib-treated CLL. Profiling relied on immunoSEQ multiplex PCR, and the TCRdb table lists in-frame clones only, not all of them. Among about 130,000 clones, about 80% were seen once, and the ten largest hold roughly 13%. The specimen comprised PBMCs, sampled after 12 months of ibrutinib treatment. Every receptor here comes from a human donor with chronic lymphocytic leukemia.

CDR3 nucleotide sequence: TGCGCCAGCAGCCGACCCCTGGGGACTGTTGGGGGCGGGGAGCTGTTTTTT. It translates to CASSRPLGTVGGGELFF. The J gene is TRBJ2-2, the V gene TRBV4-3; maybe TRBD2 (6 bases). The CDR3 totals 17 residues. CDR1 is LGHNA and CDR2 is YSLEER in the germline V gene. Trimming left V 4 bases short and J 7 bases short, with 22 bases between.

This clone was seen a few times. The V and J genes are TRBV27 and TRBJ2-7; 16 nucleotides align to TRBD2. Germline-derived CDR1 and CDR2 are MNHEY and SMNVEV (reference sequence). The CDR3 runs to 17 residues. V trimming: 4 bases; J trimming: 1 base; junction bases outside the gene matches: 4. CDR3 residues: CASSSGTSGRVSYEQYF. Here the CDR3 DNA reads TGTGCCAGCAGTTCCGGGACTAGCGGGAGGGTATCCTACGAGCAGTACTTC.

The chain links TRBV7-9 to TRBJ1-5; perhaps TRBD1 as D (5 bases). V was trimmed by 5 bases and J by 2 bases, leaving 13 bases between them. Germline CDR1 SEHNR, CDR2 FQNEAQ (reference sequence). The CDR3 runs to 15 residues. CDR3 sequence reads: CASSPPGGGNQPQHF. The CDR3 DNA follows: TGTGCCAGCAGCCCGCCGGGAGGGGGCAATCAGCCCCAGCATTTT.

The chain is built from TRBV5-1 and TRBJ2-2, with TRBD1 as a possible D gene (5 bases). V lost 0 bases and J lost 10, with 13 bases in between. The CDR3 contains 14 residues. Germline CDR1 SGHRS, CDR2 YFSETQ. The CDR3 region has the DNA TGCGCCAGCAGCTTGGACAGCAGGACAATGGAGCTGTTTTTT. It specifies CASSLDSRTMELFF.

The chain couples TRBV2 to TRBJ1-2, with D unclear. The germline gives CDR1 SNHLY, CDR2 FYNNEI. Trimming left V 3 bases short and J 6 bases short, with 5 bases between. CDR3 size: 11 residues. The CDR3 coding sequence is TGTGCCAGCAGTGAGTGGAATGGCTACACCTTC. Translating gives CASSEWNGYTF.

This clone was seen a single time. Other DNA variants within this sample encode the same CDR3. The V gene is TRBV30, the J gene TRBJ2-5; D might be TRBD1 (7 bases). The CDR3 sequence is 13 residues long. V shed 1 base and J shed 4 bases, with 10 bases lying between them. CDR1 is GTSNPN and CDR2 is SVGIG in the germline V gene (reference sequence). The CDR3 bases are TGTGCCTGGAGTGCAGGGGGGCGAGAGACCCAGTACTTC. This sequence encodes CAWSAGGRETQYF.

This clone was observed many times. The chain employs TRBV15 and TRBJ1-2, with unresolved D. CDR3 length equals 14 residues. Trimming removed 0 bases at V and 4 bases at J, with 9 bases between. Per the germline V gene, CDR1 is LNHNV and CDR2 is YYDKDF (reference sequence). The CDR3 sequence: CATSRELDSYGYTF. The CDR3 DNA follows: TGTGCCACCAGCAGAGAATTAGATTCCTATGGCTACACCTTC. Full variable domain (missing parts from reference TRBV15 and TRBJ1-2): DAMVIQNPRYQVTQFGKPVTLSCSQTLNHNVMYWYQQKSSQAPKLLFHYYDKDFNNEADTPDNFQSRRPNTSFCFLDIRSPGLGDTAMYLCATSRELDSYGYTFGSGTRLTVV.

The chain carries TRBV18 and TRBJ1-1; D not certain. Germline CDR1 and CDR2: KGHSH and LQKENI. This CDR3 is 12 amino acids long. Trimming took off 6 bases at V and 1 base at J, with 6 bases between the two ends. CDR3 sequence (DNA): TGTGCCAGCTCCCGGGGGAACACTGAAGCTTTCTTT. This gives the protein CASSRGNTEAFF.

This clone appeared a few times. The chain couples TRBV19 to TRBJ1-1, with a possible D match to TRBD1 (5 bases). With 5 bases removed from V and 7 bases from J, the gap between germline ends came to 14 bases. In germline, CDR1 is LNHDA, CDR2 SQIVND (reference sequence). The CDR3 consists of 13 residues. CDR3 protein: CASSQQGYGEAFF. In DNA, the CDR3 is TGTGCCAGTAGTCAGCAGGGTTACGGTGAAGCTTTCTTT. The full variable domain, in which reference TRBV19 and TRBJ1-1 provide the parts outside the CDR3, is DGGITQSPKYLFRKEGQNVTLSCEQNLNHDAMYWYRQDPGQGLRLIYYSQIVNDFQKGDIAEGYSVSREKKESFPLTVTSAQKNPTAFYLCASSQQGYGEAFFGQGTRLTVV.

This chain joins TRBV5-1 and TRBJ2-7, with 7 nucleotides matching TRBD2. The junction had 8 bases not matched to a gene; V was cut back by 2 bases and J by 3 bases. This CDR3 has 15 residues. CDR1 SGHRS and CDR2 YFSETQ come from the germline V gene. CDR3 nucleotide sequence: TGCGCCAGCAGCTTCTTTCCGGGACTAAACTACGAGCAGTACTTC. Protein sequence: CASSFFPGLNYEQYF.

The rearrangement uses TRBV4-1 and TRBJ1-2, with no clear D. The germline V and J ends were trimmed by 0 bases and 4 bases, with 6 bases remaining between them. The CDR3 runs to 13 residues. CDR1 and CDR2 from the germline V gene are MGHRA and YSYEKL. The CDR3 spells CASSQENSYGYTF. In DNA, the CDR3 is TGCGCCAGCAGCCAAGAGAACAGCTATGGCTACACCTTC.

This clone showed up just once. The chain uses TRBV10-3 and TRBJ2-3; D may be TRBD2 (5 bases). Trimming removed 0 bases at V and 2 bases at J, with 21 bases between. The CDR3 loop spans 19 amino acids. The germline V gene has CDR1 ENHRY and CDR2 SYGVKD. The CDR3 coding sequence is TGTGCCATCAGTGAGTCGGGCGGGCGGACTGCAACCAACACAGATACGCAGTATTTT. Residues: CAISESGGRTATNTDTQYF.

The V gene is TRBV18, the J gene TRBJ2-7; perhaps TRBD2 as D (5 bases). This CDR3 is 13 amino acids long. Trimming stripped 6 bases from V and 5 bases from J, with 14 bases between. Germline CDR1 and CDR2: KGHSH and LQKENI. CDR3 region: CASSPTRIHEQYF. In DNA form, the CDR3 reads TGTGCCAGCTCCCCTACTAGAATACACGAGCAGTACTTC.

This chain uses TRBV29-1 with TRBJ1-2; weak D call: TRBD1 (5 bases). V was cut by 5 bases and J by 0 bases, with 16 bases left in between. Germline V gene sequence: CDR1 SQVTM, CDR2 ANQGSEA. The CDR3 sequence is 15 residues long. The CDR3 sequence: CSVPSLGGTNYGYTF. The CDR3 bases are TGCAGCGTTCCCTCGTTGGGGGGAACTAACTATGGCTACACCTTC.

V gene TRBV7-2 combines with J gene TRBJ2-7, with D possibly matching TRBD1 (5 bases). Trimming pared 1 base from V and 4 bases from J, leaving 8 bases between. The germline CDR1 and CDR2 sequences are SGHTA and FQGNSA. The CDR3 is 13 residues long. CDR3 amino acids: CASSLGDSYEQYF. The CDR3 region has the DNA TGTGCCAGCAGCTTAGGAGACAGTTACGAGCAGTACTTC.

The chain joins TRBV7-9 to TRBJ2-1, with D hard to call. Looked up from germline, CDR1 is SEHNR and CDR2 is FQNEAQ (reference sequence). This CDR3 comprises 13 residues. V was shortened by 2 bases and J by 6 bases, with 8 bases between the two germline ends. CDR3 sequence (DNA): TGTGCCAGCAGCTTATCGGTCCTCAATGAGCAGTTCTTC. It encodes CASSLSVLNEQFF.

The rearrangement joins TRBV5-6 to TRBJ1-2, with a weak D call TRBD1 (5 bases). The V gene lost 0 bases and the J gene lost 11 bases, with 11 bases spanning the gap. CDR3 size: 12 residues. Looked up from germline, CDR1 is SGHDT and CDR2 is YYEEEE. In DNA form, the CDR3 reads TGTGCCAGCAGCTTGGAGCAGGGAGCGTACACCTTC. Protein sequence: CASSLEQGAYTF.

The CDR3 DNA reads TGCGCCAGCAGCTTGGGGTCTTCCGGGACAGGGACCACTGAAGCTTTCTTT. This gives the protein CASSLGSSGTGTTEAFF. The V gene is TRBV5-1, the J gene TRBJ1-1; 9 bases map to TRBD1. The V segment lost 0 bases and the J segment 4 bases; nucleotides outside the gene matches: 10. The CDR3 has 17 residues. Germline loops: CDR1 SGHRS, CDR2 YFSETQ.

This sequence joins TRBV4-3 and TRBJ2-1, with D unclear. In germline, CDR1 is LGHNA, CDR2 YSLEER. The CDR3 length is 15 residues. The V and J ends lost 8 bases and 3 bases respectively, with 17 bases between them. The CDR3 region is CASEREGLNYNEQFF. DNA of the CDR3: TGCGCCAGCGAAAGAGAAGGCCTAAACTACAATGAGCAGTTCTTC.

This clone was seen only a few times. V usage is TRBV5-1 and J usage is TRBJ1-2; maybe TRBD1 (5 bases). Trimming pared 0 bases from V and 8 bases from J, leaving 11 bases between. The CDR3 consists of 13 residues. Germline CDR1 reads SGHRS; CDR2 reads YFSETQ. CDR3 amino acids: CASSLGQGAGYTF. The DNA for the CDR3 is TGCGCCAGCAGCTTGGGGCAGGGAGCCGGCTACACCTTC.

The V and J genes are TRBV9 and TRBJ2-3; no clear D. CDR1 SGDLS and CDR2 YYNGEE come from the germline V gene. The germline V and J ends were trimmed by 2 bases and 2 bases, with 15 bases remaining between them. This CDR3 spans 16 amino acids. The CDR3 nucleotides are TGTGCCAGCAGCGTGGGGTACCAACGTTACACAGATACGCAGTATTTT. Translating gives CASSVGYQRYTDTQYF.

This clone was seen once. This sequence joins TRBV10-3 and TRBJ2-1; no definite D call. This CDR3 is built from 16 residues. V shed 0 bases and J shed 4 bases, with 13 bases lying between them. CDR1 is ENHRY and CDR2 is SYGVKD in the germline V gene. This chain's CDR3 is CAISESISQVYNEQFF. The CDR3, as DNA: TGTGCCATCAGTGAGTCGATTTCCCAAGTATACAATGAGCAGTTCTTC.

The DNA for the CDR3 is TGCGCCAGCAGCTTAAGACCGGAGGGAGGAATATACGAGCAGTACTTC. Translating gives CASSLRPEGGIYEQYF. This chain links TRBV5-1 with TRBJ2-7, with D perhaps TRBD2 (6 bases). The CDR3 spans 16 residues. The germline V gene encodes CDR1 SGHRS and CDR2 YFSETQ. Between the trimmed V and J ends, which lost 2 bases and 4 bases, there was a span of 19 bases.

The chain joins TRBV5-4 to TRBJ1-3, with unresolved D. Germline loops: CDR1 SGHNT, CDR2 YYREEE (reference sequence). The CDR3 is made up of 18 amino acids. Trimming took off 4 bases at V and 0 bases at J, with 20 bases between the two ends. The CDR3 coding sequence is TGTGCCAGCAGCCAAGACCTTTCTATAGGCCTCTCTGGAAACACCATATATTTT. This encodes CASSQDLSIGLSGNTIYF. The entire variable domain, with the rest obtained from reference TRBV5-4 and TRBJ1-3, is as follows: ETGVTQSPTHLIKTRGQQVTLRCSSQSGHNTVSWYQQALGQGPQFIFQYYREEENGRGNFPPRFSGLQFPNYSSELNVNALELDDSALYLCASSQDLSIGLSGNTIYFGEGSWLTVV.

To note about this clone: The sample contains more than one DNA sequence encoding this CDR3. This sequence joins TRBV4-1 and TRBJ1-2; 8 nucleotides align to TRBD1. V gave up 2 bases and J gave up 5 bases; unmatched junction bases: 1. Germline-derived CDR1 and CDR2 are MGHRA and YSYEKL. CDR3 length: 13 amino acids. The CDR3 DNA sequence: TGCGCCAGCAGCCAAACAGGGGGGTATGGCTACACCTTC. Translating gives CASSQTGGYGYTF.

The chain is built from TRBV7-9 and TRBJ1-2; TRBD1 agrees at 10 bases. CDR1 and CDR2 from the germline V gene are SEHNR and FQNEAQ (reference sequence). The V gene end was trimmed by 5 bases and the J gene end by 8 bases; junction bases not matched to a gene: 14. This CDR3 is 16 amino acids long. The CDR3 reads CASSPGQGSGGRGYTF. The CDR3 bases are TGTGCCAGCAGCCCGGGACAGGGGTCCGGTGGAAGAGGCTACACCTTC.

This chain joins TRBV27 and TRBJ2-5; 14 nucleotides align to TRBD2. The CDR3 is 17 residues long. Germline-derived CDR1 and CDR2 are MNHEY and SMNVEV (reference sequence). J gave up 5 bases and V 4 bases, and 9 bases lay outside the gene matches. The CDR3: CASSSMTSGRARETQYF. In DNA, the CDR3 is TGTGCCAGCAGTTCAATGACTAGCGGGAGGGCCAGGGAGACCCAGTACTTC.

As for this clone: The same CDR3 is also encoded by other DNA sequences in this sample. The chain uses TRBV6-1 and TRBJ2-7; D not resolved. Germline CDR1 and CDR2: MNHNS and SASEGT. The CDR3 consists of 11 residues. V was cut by 5 bases and J by 4 bases, with 6 bases left in between. The CDR3 protein is CASSYRYEQYF. The CDR3 DNA reads as TGTGCCAGCAGTTACCGTTACGAGCAGTACTTC.

The chain carries TRBV29-1 and TRBJ2-7; tentatively, D is TRBD1 (5 bases). Germline assignment: CDR1 SQVTM and CDR2 ANQGSEA. The CDR3 sequence is 12 residues long. The V end lost 7 bases, the J end lost 6 bases, and 16 bases lay between the germline ends. This CDR3 is CSASHQGSEQYF. In DNA, the CDR3 is TGCAGCGCCAGCCACCAGGGATCCGAGCAGTACTTC.

The chain couples TRBV18 to TRBJ2-1; D possibly corresponds to TRBD2 (5 bases). The CDR3 is 13 amino acids. Trimming took off 5 bases at V and 3 bases at J, with 8 bases between the two ends. Germline CDR1 KGHSH, CDR2 LQKENI. Here the CDR3 DNA reads TGTGCCAGCTCAAGCAGCGGCTACAATGAGCAGTTCTTC. The encoded protein is CASSSSGYNEQFF.

The chain combines TRBV19 with TRBJ1-2; 9 bases align to TRBD1. V was pared by 6 bases and J by 6 bases, with 5 bases of the junction left unmatched. Looked up from germline, CDR1 is LNHDA and CDR2 is SQIVND (reference sequence). The CDR3 spans 13 residues. CDR3 DNA: TGTGCCAGTAGGTGGACAGGGGTGGATGGCTACACCTTC. This translates into CASRWTGVDGYTF.

V gene TRBV9 combines with J gene TRBJ2-3, with D perhaps matching TRBD1 or TRBD2 (5 bases each). V was clipped by 0 bases and J by 4 bases, with 18 bases between them. The CDR3 has 17 residues. The germline V gene has CDR1 SGDLS and CDR2 YYNGEE. The CDR3 sequence: CASSVGPGRSYPDTQYF. The CDR3, as DNA: TGTGCCAGCAGCGTAGGGCCGGGACGGAGTTACCCAGATACGCAGTATTTT.